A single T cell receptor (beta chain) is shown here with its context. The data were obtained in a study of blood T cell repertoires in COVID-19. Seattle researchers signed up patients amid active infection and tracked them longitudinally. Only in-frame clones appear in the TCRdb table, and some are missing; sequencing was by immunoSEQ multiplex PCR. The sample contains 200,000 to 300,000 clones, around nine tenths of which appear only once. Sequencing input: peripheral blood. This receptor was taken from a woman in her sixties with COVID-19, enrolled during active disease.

CDR3 amino acids: CASSYDREQYYEQYF. The CDR3 DNA sequence: TGTGCCAGCAGTTACGACAGGGAACAGTACTACGAGCAGTACTTC. The chain couples TRBV6-2 or TRBV6-3 to TRBJ2-7, with 7 bases matching TRBD1. Trimming at V came to 2 bases and at J to 3 bases, leaving 7 bases not matched to a gene. Germline V gives CDR1 MNHEY, CDR2 SVGEGT. The CDR3 sequence is 15 residues long.